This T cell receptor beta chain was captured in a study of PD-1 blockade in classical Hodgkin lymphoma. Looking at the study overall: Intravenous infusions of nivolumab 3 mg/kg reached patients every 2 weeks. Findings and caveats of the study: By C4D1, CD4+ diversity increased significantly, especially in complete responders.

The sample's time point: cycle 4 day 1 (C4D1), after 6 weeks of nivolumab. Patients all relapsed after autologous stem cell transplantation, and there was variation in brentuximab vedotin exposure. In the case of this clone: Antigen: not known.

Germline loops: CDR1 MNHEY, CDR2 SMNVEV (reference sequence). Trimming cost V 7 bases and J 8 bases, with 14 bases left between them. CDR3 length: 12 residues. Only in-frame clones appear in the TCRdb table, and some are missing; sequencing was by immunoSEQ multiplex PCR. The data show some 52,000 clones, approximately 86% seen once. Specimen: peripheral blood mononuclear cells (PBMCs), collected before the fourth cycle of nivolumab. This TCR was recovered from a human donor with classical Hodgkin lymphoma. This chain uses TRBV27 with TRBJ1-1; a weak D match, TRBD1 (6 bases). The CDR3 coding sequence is TGTGCCAGCACCTCAACGAGGGGGGAAGCTTTCTTT. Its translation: CASTSTRGEAFF.